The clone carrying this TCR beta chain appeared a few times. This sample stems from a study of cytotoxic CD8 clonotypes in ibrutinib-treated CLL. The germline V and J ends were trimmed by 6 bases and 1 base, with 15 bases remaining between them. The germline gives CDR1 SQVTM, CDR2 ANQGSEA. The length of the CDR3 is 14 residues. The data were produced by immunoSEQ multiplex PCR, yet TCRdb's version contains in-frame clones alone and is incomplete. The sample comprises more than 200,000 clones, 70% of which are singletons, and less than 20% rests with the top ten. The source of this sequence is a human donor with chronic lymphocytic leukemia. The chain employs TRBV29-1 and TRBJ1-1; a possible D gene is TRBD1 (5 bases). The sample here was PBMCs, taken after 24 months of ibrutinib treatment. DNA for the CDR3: TGCAGCGTGAAGCCGGGAGGGGAGAACACTGAAGCTTTCTTT. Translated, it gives CSVKPGGENTEAFF.